These 6 T cell receptor beta chains originate from one sample sequenced in a study of radiation and T cells in renal cell carcinoma. Time point defined: baseline pretreatment blood. The treatment: 15 Gy SBRT to primary tumor, nephrectomy 4 weeks later. Only in-frame clones appear in the TCRdb table, and some are missing; sequencing was by immunoSEQ multiplex PCR. The sample records 120,000 to 150,000 clones, over 65% being singletons. The source was blood, collected from a patient whose treatment included radiotherapy and nephrectomy. The receptors stem from a woman between 50 and 59 years old with renal cell carcinoma.

The chain combines TRBV6-1 with TRBJ2-7; the D call may be TRBD1 or TRBD2 (5 bases each). The germline gives CDR1 MNHNS, CDR2 SASEGT. This CDR3 is built from 13 residues. V gave up 6 bases and J gave up 2 bases, with 11 bases separating them. CDR3 DNA sequence: TGTGCCAGCAGGGGAGACAGTACCTACGAGCAGTACTTC. Protein sequence: CASRGDSTYEQYF.

The chain recombines TRBV7-2 with TRBJ2-7; D is unclear. Trimming took off 4 bases at V and 4 bases at J, with 8 bases between the two ends. This CDR3 has 12 residues. Germline-derived CDR1 and CDR2 are SGHTA and FQGNSA. The CDR3 loop is CASSSRTYEQYF. In DNA form, the CDR3 reads TGTGCCAGCAGCTCAAGAACGTACGAGCAGTACTTC.

The chain joins TRBV4-1 to TRBJ1-4, with a possible D match to TRBD1 (5 bases). Per the germline V gene, CDR1 is MGHRA and CDR2 is YSYEKL. V dropped 4 bases and J dropped 7 bases, with 16 bases sitting between them. CDR3 length: 15 amino acids. This chain's CDR3 is CASSLQGGPSEKLFF. The CDR3 nucleotides read TGCGCCAGCAGCCTCCAGGGAGGGCCGAGTGAAAAACTGTTTTTT.

The J gene is TRBJ2-3, the V gene TRBV7-6, with TRBD2 matching 7 bases. The V gene's germline CDR1 is SGHVS and CDR2 FNYEAQ. The V segment lost 5 bases and the J segment 1 base; nucleotides outside the gene matches: 6. This CDR3 has 15 residues. The CDR3 here is CASSLLAGGTDTQYF. CDR3 DNA: TGTGCCAGCAGCCTACTCGCGGGGGGCACAGATACGCAGTATTTT.

The gene calls are TRBV25-1 and TRBJ1-1; possibly TRBD1 for D (5 bases). There are 15 residues in the CDR3. V gave up 3 bases and J gave up 3 bases, with 14 bases separating them. Per the germline V gene, CDR1 is MGHDK and CDR2 is SYGVNS. CDR3: CASSDLGGADTEAFF. The DNA of the CDR3 is TGTGCCAGCAGTGACTTGGGCGGGGCGGACACTGAAGCTTTCTTT. Full variable domain (outside the CDR3, taken from reference TRBV25-1 and TRBJ1-1): EADIYQTPRYLVIGTGKKITLECSQTMGHDKMYWYQQDPGMELHLIHYSYGVNSTEKGDLSSESTVSRIRTEHFPLTLESARPSHTSQYLCASSDLGGADTEAFFGQGTRLTVV.

The chain uses TRBV7-3 and TRBJ2-5; no firm D call. Germline V lookup: CDR1 SGHTA, CDR2 FQGTGA. This CDR3 has 12 amino acids. V lost 2 bases and J lost 5, with 6 bases in between. The chain's CDR3 is CASSLDLETQYF. For the CDR3, the DNA is TGTGCCAGCAGCTTAGATCTCGAGACCCAGTACTTC.